This passage covers 14 T cell receptor beta chains from one sample sequenced in a study of T cells in localized non-small cell lung cancer. Sequencing was performed with immunoSEQ multiplex PCR; in TCRdb, only in-frame clones are kept and a portion is missing. Altogether about 40,000 clones are present, around 85% being singletons, with the ten largest covering approximately 6.4%. Sequencing was performed on peripheral blood, taken before any cancer treatment. The source is a man between 40 and 75 years old with stage I lung adenocarcinoma.

The V call is TRBV13, the J call TRBJ2-3; the match to TRBD2 covers 11 bases. J gave up 6 bases and V 5 bases, and 4 bases lay outside the gene matches. Per the germline V gene, CDR1 is PRHDT and CDR2 is FYEKMQ (reference sequence). The CDR3 is 14 amino acids. CDR3 residues: CASSVLAGVDTQYF. CDR3 DNA sequence: TGTGCCAGCAGCGTACTAGCGGGAGTGGATACGCAGTATTTT.

The chain uses TRBV7-8 and TRBJ2-1; D is perhaps TRBD1 (6 bases). V was clipped by 5 bases and J by 1 base, with 9 bases between them. Germline values: CDR1 SGHVS, CDR2 FQNEAQ. The CDR3 is 14 residues long. CDR3 nucleotides: TGTGCCAGCAGCACACAGGGATCCTACAATGAGCAGTTCTTC. Its translation: CASSTQGSYNEQFF.

The V gene is TRBV9, the J gene TRBJ2-2; D is unclear. CDR1 and CDR2 (germline): SGDLS, YYNGEE. Between the trimmed V and J ends, which lost 2 bases and 4 bases, there was a span of 3 bases. The CDR3 has 12 residues. The DNA of the CDR3 is TGTGCCAGCAGCGTGGGCACCGGGGAGCTGTTTTTT. As protein: CASSVGTGELFF. The full variable domain, completed using reference TRBV9 and TRBJ2-2, is DSGVTQTPKHLITATGQRVTLRCSPRSGDLSVYWYQQSLDQGLQFLIQYYNGEERAKGNILERFSAQQFPDLHSELNLSSLELGDSALYFCASSVGTGELFFGEGSRLTVL.

The gene calls are TRBV5-1 and TRBJ2-7; D remains ambiguous. Germline lookup yields CDR1 SGHRS and CDR2 YFSETQ. The CDR3 is made up of 12 amino acids. Trimming cost V 5 bases and J 1 base, with 7 bases left between them. The CDR3 sequence: CASSSLSYEQYF. In DNA, the CDR3 is TGCGCCAGCAGTTCCTTATCCTACGAGCAGTACTTC.

J is TRBJ1-2 and V is TRBV4-3; 8 nucleotides align to TRBD1. The CDR3 has 13 amino acids. V shed 4 bases and J 6 bases; nucleotides not matched to a gene: 4. CDR1 and CDR2 (germline): LGHNA, YSLEER. The CDR3 protein is CASSRTGWHGYTF. For the CDR3, the DNA is TGCGCCAGCAGCCGGACAGGGTGGCATGGCTACACCTTC.

For the CDR3, the DNA is TGTGCCAGCAGCCCACAGTTCACAGATACGCAGTATTTT. This codes for CASSPQFTDTQYF. The chain joins TRBV27 to TRBJ2-3; D is uncertain. Trimming removed 6 bases from V and 2 bases from J, with 9 bases in between. The CDR3 covers 13 residues. In germline, CDR1 is MNHEY, CDR2 SMNVEV (reference sequence).

This clone was recorded a few times. The rearrangement uses TRBV9 and TRBJ2-3; 7 nucleotides line up with TRBD2. The CDR3 spans 15 residues. After removal of 4 bases from V and 0 bases from J, the junction contained 5 bases not matched to a gene. The germline CDR1 and CDR2 sequences are SGDLS and YYNGEE. CDR3 sequence: CASSLAAQSTDTQYF. DNA for the CDR3: TGTGCCAGCAGCCTAGCGGCACAGAGCACAGATACGCAGTATTTT.

V is TRBV18 and J is TRBJ1-1; D call uncertain. In germline, CDR1 is KGHSH, CDR2 LQKENI. The CDR3 consists of 15 residues. Trimming took off 0 bases at V and 1 base at J, with 9 bases between the two ends. The CDR3 region is CASSPPMTQNTEAFF. The DNA for the CDR3 is TGTGCCAGCTCACCACCAATGACACAGAACACTGAAGCTTTCTTT.

The rearrangement links TRBV19 to TRBJ2-1; TRBD2 matches at 10 bases. Germline trimming cut 4 bases from V and 6 bases from J; bases unmatched to any gene: 9. Germline CDR1 LNHDA, CDR2 SQIVND (reference sequence). CDR3 length equals 16 residues. In nucleotides, the CDR3 is TGTGCCAGTAGTAGACAAGGAGCGGGAGGGTTCAATGAGCAGTTCTTC. Translating it yields CASSRQGAGGFNEQFF.

The chain couples TRBV4-2 to TRBJ2-1; 7 nucleotides agree with TRBD2. The CDR3 loop spans 15 amino acids. Germline loops: CDR1 LGHNA, CDR2 YNFKEQ. V lost 4 bases to trimming and J lost 4 bases; unmatched junction nucleotides: 7. The CDR3 reads CASSPQSGKYNEQFF. CDR3 coding DNA: TGTGCCAGCAGCCCTCAGAGCGGGAAATACAATGAGCAGTTCTTC.

The chain joins TRBV15 to TRBJ2-5; no firm D call. The V end was cut by 0 bases, the J end by 2 bases, with 10 bases between. Germline V CDR1 and CDR2: LNHNV, YYDKDF (reference sequence). The CDR3 spans 15 residues. The CDR3 DNA sequence: TGTGCCACCAGCAGAGATCCCGGGCCACAAGAGACCCAGTACTTC. It translates to CATSRDPGPQETQYF. The variable domain in full, with the rest retrieved from reference TRBV15 and TRBJ2-5, is DAMVIQNPRYQVTQFGKPVTLSCSQTLNHNVMYWYQQKSSQAPKLLFHYYDKDFNNEADTPDNFQSRRPNTSFCFLDIRSPGLGDTAMYLCATSRDPGPQETQYFGPGTRLLVL.

V gene TRBV13 combines with J gene TRBJ2-5; the D gene is possibly TRBD2 (6 bases). Germline lookup yields CDR1 PRHDT and CDR2 FYEKMQ (reference sequence). The CDR3 length is 16 residues. V was cut by 4 bases and J by 5 bases, with 20 bases left in between. CDR3 bases: TGTGCCAGCAGCTCTAGGGAGGTGGGGCCCCAGGAGACCCAGTACTTC. Translated, it gives CASSSREVGPQETQYF.

The sample holds one count of this clone. The V call is TRBV27, the J call TRBJ1-5, with D unresolved. V shed 6 bases and J shed 0 bases, with 18 bases lying between them. CDR1 MNHEY and CDR2 SMNVEV come from the germline V gene (reference sequence). This CDR3 has 17 amino acids. CDR3 loop: CASSLAGPGLSNQPQHF. CDR3 nucleotides: TGTGCCAGCAGCCTGGCGGGCCCTGGACTTAGCAATCAGCCCCAGCATTTT.

The chain joins TRBV7-2 to TRBJ1-5; D is ambiguous. Trimming cost V 2 bases and J 5 bases, with 7 bases left between them. Germline V gene lookup returns CDR1 SGHTA and CDR2 FQGNSA. CDR3 length: 13 amino acids. The CDR3 bases are TGTGCCAGCAGCTTAACAGTTGATCAGCCCCAGCATTTT. Translation gives CASSLTVDQPQHF.